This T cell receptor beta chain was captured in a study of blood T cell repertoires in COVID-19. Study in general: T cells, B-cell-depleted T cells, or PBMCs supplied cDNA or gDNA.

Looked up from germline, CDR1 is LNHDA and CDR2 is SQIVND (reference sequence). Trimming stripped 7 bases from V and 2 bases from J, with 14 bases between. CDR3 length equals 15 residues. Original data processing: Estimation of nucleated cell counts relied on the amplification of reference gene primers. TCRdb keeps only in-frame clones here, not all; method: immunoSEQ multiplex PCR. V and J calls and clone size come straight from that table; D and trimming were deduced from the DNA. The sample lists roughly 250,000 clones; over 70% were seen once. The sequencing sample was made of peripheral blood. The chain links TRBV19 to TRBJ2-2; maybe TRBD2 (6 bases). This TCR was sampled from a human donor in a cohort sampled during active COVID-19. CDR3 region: CASTERVGNTGELFF. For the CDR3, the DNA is TGTGCCAGTACCGAGCGGGTAGGAAACACCGGGGAGCTGTTTTTT.